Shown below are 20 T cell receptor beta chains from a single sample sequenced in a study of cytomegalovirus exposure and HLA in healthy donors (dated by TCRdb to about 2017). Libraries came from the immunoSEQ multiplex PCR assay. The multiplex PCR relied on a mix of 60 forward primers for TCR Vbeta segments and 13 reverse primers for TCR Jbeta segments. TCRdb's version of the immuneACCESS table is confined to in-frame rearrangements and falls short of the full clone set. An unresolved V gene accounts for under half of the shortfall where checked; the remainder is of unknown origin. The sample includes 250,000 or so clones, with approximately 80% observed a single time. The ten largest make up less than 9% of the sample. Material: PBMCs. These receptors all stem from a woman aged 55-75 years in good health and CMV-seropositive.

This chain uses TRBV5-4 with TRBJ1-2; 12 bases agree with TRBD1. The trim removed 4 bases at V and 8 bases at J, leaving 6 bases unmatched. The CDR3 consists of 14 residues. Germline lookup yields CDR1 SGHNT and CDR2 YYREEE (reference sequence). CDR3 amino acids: CASSGDRGLQGYTF. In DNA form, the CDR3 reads TGTGCCAGCAGCGGGGACAGGGGGCTTCAGGGCTACACCTTC.

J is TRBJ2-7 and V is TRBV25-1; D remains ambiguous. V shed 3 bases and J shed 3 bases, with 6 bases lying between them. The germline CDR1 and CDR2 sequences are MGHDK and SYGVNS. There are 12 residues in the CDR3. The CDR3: CASSDNFYEQYF. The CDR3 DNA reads TGTGCCAGCAGTGATAACTTCTACGAGCAGTACTTC.

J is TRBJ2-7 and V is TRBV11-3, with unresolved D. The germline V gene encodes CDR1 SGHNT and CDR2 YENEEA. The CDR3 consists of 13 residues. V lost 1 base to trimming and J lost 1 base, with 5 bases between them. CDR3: CASSLATSYEQYF. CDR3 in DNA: TGTGCCAGCAGCTTAGCGACTTCCTACGAGCAGTACTTC.

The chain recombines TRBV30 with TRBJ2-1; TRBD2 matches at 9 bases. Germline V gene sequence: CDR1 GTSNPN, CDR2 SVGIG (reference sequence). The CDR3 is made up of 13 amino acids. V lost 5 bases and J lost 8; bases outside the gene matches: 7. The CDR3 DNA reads TGTGCCTGGGGGACTAGCTTTAGCCATGAGCAGTTCTTC. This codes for CAWGTSFSHEQFF.

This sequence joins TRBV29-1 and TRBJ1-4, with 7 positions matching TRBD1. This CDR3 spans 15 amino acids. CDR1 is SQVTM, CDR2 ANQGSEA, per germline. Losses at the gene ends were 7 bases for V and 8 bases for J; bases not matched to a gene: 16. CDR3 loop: CSASPSTGSGEKLFF. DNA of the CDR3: TGCAGCGCCTCACCCTCGACAGGGTCGGGGGAAAAACTGTTTTTT.

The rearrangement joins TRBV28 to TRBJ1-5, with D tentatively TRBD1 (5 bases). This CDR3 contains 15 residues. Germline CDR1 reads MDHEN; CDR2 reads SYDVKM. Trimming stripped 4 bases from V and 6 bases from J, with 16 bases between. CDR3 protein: CASSSHAGVGQPQHF. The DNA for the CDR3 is TGTGCCAGCAGTTCCCACGCGGGGGTGGGTCAGCCCCAGCATTTT.

The CDR3 DNA sequence: TGCGCCAGCTCCTACTCCAGGGGGATGGACGAGCAGTTCTTC. Translation: CASSYSRGMDEQFF. The rearrangement links TRBV5-1 to TRBJ2-1, with 7 bases aligning to TRBD1. Per the germline V gene, CDR1 is SGHRS and CDR2 is YFSETQ. After removal of 7 bases from V and 10 bases from J, the junction contained 14 bases not matched to a gene. This CDR3 has 14 residues.

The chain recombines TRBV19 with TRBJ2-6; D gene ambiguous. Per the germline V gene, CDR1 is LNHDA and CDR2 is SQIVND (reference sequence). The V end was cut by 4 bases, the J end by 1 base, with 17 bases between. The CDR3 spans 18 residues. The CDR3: CASSKVRPGWSGANVLTF. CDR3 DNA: TGTGCCAGTAGTAAAGTCCGGCCAGGTTGGTCTGGGGCCAACGTCCTGACTTTC.

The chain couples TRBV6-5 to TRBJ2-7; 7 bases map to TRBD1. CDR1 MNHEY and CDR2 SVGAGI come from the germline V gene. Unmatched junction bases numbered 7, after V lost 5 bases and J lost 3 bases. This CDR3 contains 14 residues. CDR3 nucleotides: TGTGCCAGCAGTCGGTCCCGGGACAGCTACGAGCAGTACTTC. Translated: CASSRSRDSYEQYF.

The DNA for the CDR3 is TGTGCCAGCAGCACGACTAGCGATAATGAGCAGTTCTTC. Translated, it gives CASSTTSDNEQFF. This rearrangement joins TRBV7-9 to TRBJ2-1, with 8 bases that match TRBD2. The CDR3 consists of 13 residues. CDR1 SEHNR and CDR2 FQNEAQ come from the germline V gene (reference sequence). The J segment lost 7 bases and the V segment lost 5 bases, leaving 4 bases of the junction unmatched. The full variable domain, with the rest looked up from reference TRBV7-9 and TRBJ2-1, is DTGVSQNPRHKITKRGQNVTFRCDPISEHNRLYWYRQTLGQGPEFLTYFQNEAQLEKSRLLSDRFSAERPKGSFSTLEIQRTEQGDSAMYLCASSTTSDNEQFFGPGTRLTVL.

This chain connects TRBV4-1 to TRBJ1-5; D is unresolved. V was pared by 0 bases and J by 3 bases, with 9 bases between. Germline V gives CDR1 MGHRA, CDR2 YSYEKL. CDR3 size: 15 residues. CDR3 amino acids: CASSQDSGNNQPQHF. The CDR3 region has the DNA TGCGCCAGCAGCCAAGATTCCGGGAACAATCAGCCCCAGCATTTT.

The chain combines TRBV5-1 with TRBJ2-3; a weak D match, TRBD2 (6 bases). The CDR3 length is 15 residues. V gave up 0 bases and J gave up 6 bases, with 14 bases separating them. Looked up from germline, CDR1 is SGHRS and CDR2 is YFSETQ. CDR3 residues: CASSLGGRTADTQYF. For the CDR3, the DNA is TGCGCCAGCAGCTTGGGGGGGAGGACGGCGGATACGCAGTATTTT.

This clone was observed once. This CDR3 is CASRKTGLTYNEQFF. CDR3 DNA: TGTGCCAGCAGAAAGACAGGGCTAACCTACAATGAGCAGTTCTTC. This sequence joins TRBV5-5 and TRBJ2-1, with 7 bases fitting TRBD1. This CDR3 spans 15 amino acids. The germline V gene encodes CDR1 SGHKS and CDR2 YYEKEE (reference sequence). V shed 5 bases, J shed 2 bases, and the junction held 7 bases outside the gene matches.

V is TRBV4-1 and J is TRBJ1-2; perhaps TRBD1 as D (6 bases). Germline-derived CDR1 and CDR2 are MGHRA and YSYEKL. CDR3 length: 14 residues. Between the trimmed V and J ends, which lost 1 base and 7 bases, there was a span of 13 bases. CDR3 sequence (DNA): TGCGCCAGCAGCCAAGTAGCAGGGGAGGGTGGCTACACCTTC. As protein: CASSQVAGEGGYTF.

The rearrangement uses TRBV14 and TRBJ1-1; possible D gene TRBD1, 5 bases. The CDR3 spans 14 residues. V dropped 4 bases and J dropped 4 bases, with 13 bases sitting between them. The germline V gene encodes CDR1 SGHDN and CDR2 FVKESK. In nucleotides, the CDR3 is TGTGCCAGCAGCCCTATTCGGGGGGGCACTGAAGCTTTCTTT. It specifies CASSPIRGGTEAFF.

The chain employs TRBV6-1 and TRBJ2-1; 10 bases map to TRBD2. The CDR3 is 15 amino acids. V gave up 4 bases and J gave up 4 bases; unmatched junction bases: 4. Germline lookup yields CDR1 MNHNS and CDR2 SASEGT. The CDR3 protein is CASSGTSGVYNEQFF. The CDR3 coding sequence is TGTGCCAGCAGTGGGACTAGCGGAGTTTACAATGAGCAGTTCTTC.

CDR3 coding DNA: TGTGCCAGCAGCCAACAGGTCAACACTGAAGCTTTCTTT. Translation gives CASSQQVNTEAFF. This chain joins TRBV5-5 and TRBJ1-1; D perhaps matches TRBD1 (5 bases). This CDR3 is built from 13 residues. The V end was cut by 4 bases, the J end by 2 bases, with 9 bases between. Germline V lookup: CDR1 SGHKS, CDR2 YYEKEE (reference sequence).

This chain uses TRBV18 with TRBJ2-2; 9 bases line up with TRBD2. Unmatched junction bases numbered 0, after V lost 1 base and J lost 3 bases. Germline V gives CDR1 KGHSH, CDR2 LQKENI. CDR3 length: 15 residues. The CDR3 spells CASSPLAGDTGELFF. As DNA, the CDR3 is TGTGCCAGCTCACCACTAGCGGGAGACACCGGGGAGCTGTTTTTT. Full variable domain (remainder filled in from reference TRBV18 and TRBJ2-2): NAGVMQNPRHLVRRRGQEARLRCSPMKGHSHVYWYRQLPEEGLKFMVYLQKENIIDESGMPKERFSAEFPKEGPSILRIQQVVRGDSAAYFCASSPLAGDTGELFFGEGSRLTVL.

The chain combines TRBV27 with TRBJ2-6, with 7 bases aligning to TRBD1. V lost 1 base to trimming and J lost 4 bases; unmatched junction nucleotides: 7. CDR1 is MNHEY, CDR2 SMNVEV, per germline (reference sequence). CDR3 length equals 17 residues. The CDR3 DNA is TGTGCCAGCAGTTTATTCCCCGACAGGGCCGGGGCCAACGTCCTGACTTTC. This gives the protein CASSLFPDRAGANVLTF.

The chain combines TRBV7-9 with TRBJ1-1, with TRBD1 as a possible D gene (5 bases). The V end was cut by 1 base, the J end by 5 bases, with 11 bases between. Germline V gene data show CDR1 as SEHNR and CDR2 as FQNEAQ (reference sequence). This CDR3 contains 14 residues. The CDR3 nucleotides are TGTGCCAGCAGCTTAGGAGGGCGGGGGACTGAAGCTTTCTTT. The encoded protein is CASSLGGRGTEAFF.